The rows below give T cell receptor beta chains drawn from one sample of a study of blood T cells in healthy people across ages. TCRdb analysed the 5' RACE reads with MiXCR anew, one entry per CDR3 protein. The data hold approximately 1.5 million distinct CDR3 sequences, with roughly 32% observed a single time. Sequenced input: blood. The receptors stem from a woman aged 25 to 45 in good health. CDR3s include the opening cysteine and the closing phenylalanine or tryptophan. The D gene is left open where the match is weak. Where a row states a size, it is once, few, many or the class of an expanded clone; other rows omit it.

TRBV3-1,TRBJ2-1,NA,NA,CASSLWQGSYNEQFF,TGTGCCAGCAGCTTGTGGCAGGGAAGTTACAATGAGCAGTTCTTC
TRBV20-1,TRBJ1-4,TRBD1,NA,CSARVGQGTTNEKLFF,TGCAGTGCTAGGGTCGGACAGGGAACAACTAATGAAAAACTGTTTTTT
TRBV4-1,TRBJ2-7,NA,few,CASSHFRGYEQYF,TGCGCCAGCAGCCACTTCAGGGGCTACGAGCAGTACTTC
TRBV9,TRBJ1-1,NA,NA,CASSVGRPNTEAFF,TGTGCCAGCAGCGTCGGTCGTCCGAACACTGAAGCTTTCTTT
TRBV25-1,TRBJ1-2,TRBD1,few,CASSEDSGQGNYGYTF,TGTGCCAGCAGTGAAGACTCGGGACAGGGCAACTATGGCTACACCTTC
TRBV19,TRBJ2-7,TRBD1,NA,CASSKGTGIYEQYF,TGTGCCAGTAGTAAGGGGACAGGGATCTACGAGCAGTACTTC
TRBV5-1,TRBJ2-1,TRBD2,NA,CASSLGTAGDEQFF,TGCGCCAGCAGCCTTGGGACCGCGGGGGATGAGCAGTTCTTC
TRBV19,TRBJ2-6,NA,NA,CASSGPLSGANVLTF,TGTGCCAGTAGTGGGCCACTCTCTGGGGCCAACGTCCTGACTTTC
TRBV4-1,TRBJ2-1,TRBD1,NA,CASSQQPGQGRHEQFF,TGCGCCAGCAGCCAACAGCCGGGACAGGGGCGCCATGAGCAGTTCTTC
TRBV27,TRBJ2-1,TRBD2,NA,CASRGTRAGEQFF,TGTGCCAGCAGGGGGACTAGAGCGGGTGAGCAGTTCTTC